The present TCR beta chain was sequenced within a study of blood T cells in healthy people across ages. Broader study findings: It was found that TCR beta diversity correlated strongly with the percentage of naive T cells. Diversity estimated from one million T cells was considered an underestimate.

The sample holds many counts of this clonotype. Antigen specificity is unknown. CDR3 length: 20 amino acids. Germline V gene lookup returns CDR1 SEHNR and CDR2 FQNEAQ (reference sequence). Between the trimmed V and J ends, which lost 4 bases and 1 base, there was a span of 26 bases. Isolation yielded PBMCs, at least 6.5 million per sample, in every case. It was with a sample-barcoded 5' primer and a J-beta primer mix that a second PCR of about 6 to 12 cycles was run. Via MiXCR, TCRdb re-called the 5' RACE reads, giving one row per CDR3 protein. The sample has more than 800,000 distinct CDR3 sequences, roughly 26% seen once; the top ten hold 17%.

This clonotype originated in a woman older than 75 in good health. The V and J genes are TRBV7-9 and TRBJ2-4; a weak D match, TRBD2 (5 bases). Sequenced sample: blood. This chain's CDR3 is CASSSTLGRGPDLAKNIQYF. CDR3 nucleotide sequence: TGTGCCAGCAGCTCAACACTAGGTCGCGGTCCGGACCTGGCCAAAAACATTCAGTACTTC.